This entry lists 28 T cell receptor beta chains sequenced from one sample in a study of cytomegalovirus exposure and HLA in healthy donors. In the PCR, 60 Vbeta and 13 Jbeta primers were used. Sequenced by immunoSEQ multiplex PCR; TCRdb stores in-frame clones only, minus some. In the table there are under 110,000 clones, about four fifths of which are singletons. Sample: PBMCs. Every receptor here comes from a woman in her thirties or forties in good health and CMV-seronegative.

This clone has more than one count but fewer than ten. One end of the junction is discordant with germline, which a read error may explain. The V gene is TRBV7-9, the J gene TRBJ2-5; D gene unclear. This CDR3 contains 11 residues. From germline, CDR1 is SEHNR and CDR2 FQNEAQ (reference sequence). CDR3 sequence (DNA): TGTTCCAGCAGCTTACAGGAGACCCAGTACTTC. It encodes CSSSLQETQYF.

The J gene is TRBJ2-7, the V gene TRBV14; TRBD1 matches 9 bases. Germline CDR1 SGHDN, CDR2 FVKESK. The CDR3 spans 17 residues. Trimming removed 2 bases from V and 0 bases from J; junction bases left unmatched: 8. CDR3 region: CASSQITGGAFSYEQYF. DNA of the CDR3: TGTGCCAGCAGCCAAATTACAGGGGGCGCCTTCTCCTACGAGCAGTACTTC.

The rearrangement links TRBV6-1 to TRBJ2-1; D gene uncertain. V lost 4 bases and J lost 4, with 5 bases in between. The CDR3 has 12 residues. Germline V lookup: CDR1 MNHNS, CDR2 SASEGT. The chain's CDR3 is CASSGDYNEQFF. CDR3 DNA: TGTGCCAGCAGTGGAGATTACAATGAGCAGTTCTTC.

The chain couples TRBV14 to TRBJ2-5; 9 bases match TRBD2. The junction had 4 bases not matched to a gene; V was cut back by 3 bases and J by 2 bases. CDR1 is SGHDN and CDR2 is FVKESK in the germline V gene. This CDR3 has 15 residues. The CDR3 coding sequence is TGTGCCAGCAGCCACTTAAGCGGGGGGCAAGAGACCCAGTACTTC. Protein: CASSHLSGGQETQYF. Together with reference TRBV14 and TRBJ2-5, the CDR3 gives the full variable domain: EAGVTQFPSHSVIEKGQTVTLRCDPISGHDNLYWYRRVMGKEIKFLLHFVKESKQDESGMPNNRFLAERTGGTYSTLKVQPAELEDSGVYFCASSHLSGGQETQYFGPGTRLLVL.

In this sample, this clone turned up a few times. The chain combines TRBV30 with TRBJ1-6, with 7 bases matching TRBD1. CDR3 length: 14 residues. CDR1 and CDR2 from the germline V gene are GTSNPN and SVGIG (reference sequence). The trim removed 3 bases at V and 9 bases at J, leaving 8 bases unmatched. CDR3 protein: CAWSLTGLSSPLHF. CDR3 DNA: TGTGCCTGGAGCCTGACAGGGCTAAGTTCACCCCTCCACTTT.

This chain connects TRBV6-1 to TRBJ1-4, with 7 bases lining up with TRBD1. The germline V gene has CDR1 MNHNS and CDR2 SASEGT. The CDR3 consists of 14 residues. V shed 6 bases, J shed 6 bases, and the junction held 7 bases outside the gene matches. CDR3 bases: TGTGCCAGCAGACCCCAGGGGGGTCATGAAAAACTGTTTTTT. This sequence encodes CASRPQGGHEKLFF.

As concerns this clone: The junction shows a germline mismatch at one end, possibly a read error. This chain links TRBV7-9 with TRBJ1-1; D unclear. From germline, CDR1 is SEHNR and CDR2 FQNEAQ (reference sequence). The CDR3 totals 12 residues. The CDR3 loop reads CSSSLAAGEAFF. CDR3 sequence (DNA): TGTTCCAGCAGCTTAGCGGCAGGAGAAGCTTTCTTT.

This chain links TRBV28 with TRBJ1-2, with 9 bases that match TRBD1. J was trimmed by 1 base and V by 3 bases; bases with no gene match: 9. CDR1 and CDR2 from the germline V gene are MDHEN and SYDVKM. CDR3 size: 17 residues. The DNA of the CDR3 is TGTGCCAGCAGTTTCCGGGGGACAGGGAATAGTAACTATGGCTACACCTTC. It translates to CASSFRGTGNSNYGYTF.

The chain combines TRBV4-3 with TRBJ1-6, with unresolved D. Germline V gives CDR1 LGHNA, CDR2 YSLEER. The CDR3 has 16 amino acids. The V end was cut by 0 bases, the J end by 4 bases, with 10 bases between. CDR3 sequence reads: CASSQDSGSYNSPLHF. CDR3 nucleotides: TGCGCCAGCAGCCAAGACAGCGGGTCTTATAATTCACCCCTCCACTTT.

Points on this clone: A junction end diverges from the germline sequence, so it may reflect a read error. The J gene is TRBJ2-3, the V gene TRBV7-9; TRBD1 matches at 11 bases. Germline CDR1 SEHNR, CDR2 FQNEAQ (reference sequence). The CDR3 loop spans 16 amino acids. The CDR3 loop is CSSSTWTGGHQDTQYF. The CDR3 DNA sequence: TGTTCCAGCAGCACTTGGACAGGGGGCCATCAAGATACGCAGTATTTT.

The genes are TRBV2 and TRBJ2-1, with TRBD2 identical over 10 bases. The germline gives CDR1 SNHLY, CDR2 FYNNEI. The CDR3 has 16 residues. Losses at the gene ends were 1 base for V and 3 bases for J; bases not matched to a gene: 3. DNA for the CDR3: TGTGCCAGCAGTGAAGAGGTAGCGGGGGGCTACAATGAGCAGTTCTTC. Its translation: CASSEEVAGGYNEQFF.

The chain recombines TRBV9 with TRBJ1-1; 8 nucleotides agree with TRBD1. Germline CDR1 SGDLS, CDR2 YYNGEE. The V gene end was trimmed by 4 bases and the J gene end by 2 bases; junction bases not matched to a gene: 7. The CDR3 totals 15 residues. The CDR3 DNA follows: TGTGCCAGCAGCCCTAGGACAGGGCAAAACACTGAAGCTTTCTTT. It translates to CASSPRTGQNTEAFF.

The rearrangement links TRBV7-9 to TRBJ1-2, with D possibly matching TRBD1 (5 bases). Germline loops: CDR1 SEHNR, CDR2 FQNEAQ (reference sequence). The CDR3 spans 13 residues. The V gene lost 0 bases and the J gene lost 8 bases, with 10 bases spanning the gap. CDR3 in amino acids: CASSLAQGIGYTF. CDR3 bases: TGTGCCAGCAGCTTAGCGCAGGGAATAGGCTACACCTTC.

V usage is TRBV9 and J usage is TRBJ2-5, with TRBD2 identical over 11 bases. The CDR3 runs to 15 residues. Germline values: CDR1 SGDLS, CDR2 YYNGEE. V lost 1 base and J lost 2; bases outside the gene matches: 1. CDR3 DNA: TGTGCCAGCAGCGTAACTAGCGGGAGTCAAGAGACCCAGTACTTC. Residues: CASSVTSGSQETQYF.

CDR3 protein: CASRPLAMSSYNEQFF. CDR3 bases: TGTGCCAGCAGACCCCTAGCGATGAGCTCCTACAATGAGCAGTTCTTC. The rearrangement links TRBV7-3 to TRBJ2-1; weak D call: TRBD2 (6 bases). Germline values: CDR1 SGHTA, CDR2 FQGTGA. Between the trimmed V and J ends, which lost 6 bases and 0 bases, there was a span of 15 bases. CDR3 length: 16 residues. Variable domain in full (rest from reference TRBV7-3 and TRBJ2-1): GAGVSQTPSNKVTEKGKYVELRCDPISGHTALYWYRQSLGQGPEFLIYFQGTGAADDSGLPNDRFFAVRPEGSVSTLKIQRTERGDSAVYLCASRPLAMSSYNEQFFGPGTRLTVL.

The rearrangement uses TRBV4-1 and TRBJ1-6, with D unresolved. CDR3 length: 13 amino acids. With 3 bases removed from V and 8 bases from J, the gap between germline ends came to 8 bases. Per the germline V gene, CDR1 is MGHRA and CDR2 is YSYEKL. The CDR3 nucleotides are TGCGCCAGCAGCCAGGAGCGGGATTCACCCCTCCACTTT. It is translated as CASSQERDSPLHF.

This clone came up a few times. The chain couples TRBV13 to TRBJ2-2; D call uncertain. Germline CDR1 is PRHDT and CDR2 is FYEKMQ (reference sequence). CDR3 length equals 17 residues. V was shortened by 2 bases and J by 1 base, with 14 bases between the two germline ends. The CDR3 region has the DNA TGTGCCAGCAGCTTAACCGCGCCCTACTTGAACACCGGGGAGCTGTTTTTT. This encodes CASSLTAPYLNTGELFF. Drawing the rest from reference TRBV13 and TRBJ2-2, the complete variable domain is AAGVIQSPRHLIKEKRETATLKCYPIPRHDTVYWYQQGPGQDPQFLISFYEKMQSDKGSIPDRFSAQQFSDYHSELNMSSLELGDSALYFCASSLTAPYLNTGELFFGEGSRLTVL.

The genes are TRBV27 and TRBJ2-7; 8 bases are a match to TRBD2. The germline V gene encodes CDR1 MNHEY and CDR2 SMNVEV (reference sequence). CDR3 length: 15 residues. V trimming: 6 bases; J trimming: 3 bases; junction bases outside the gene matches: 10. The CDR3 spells CASSPSGSEGYEQYF. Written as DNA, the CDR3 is TGTGCCAGCAGCCCGAGCGGGAGCGAGGGCTACGAGCAGTACTTC.

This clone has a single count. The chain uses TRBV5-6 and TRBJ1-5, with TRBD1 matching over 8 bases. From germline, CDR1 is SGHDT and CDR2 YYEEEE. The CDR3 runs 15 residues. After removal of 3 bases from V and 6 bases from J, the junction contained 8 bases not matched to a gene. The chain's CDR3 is CASSWGPGGGQPQHF. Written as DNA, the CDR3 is TGTGCCAGCAGCTGGGGTCCAGGGGGCGGTCAGCCCCAGCATTTT.

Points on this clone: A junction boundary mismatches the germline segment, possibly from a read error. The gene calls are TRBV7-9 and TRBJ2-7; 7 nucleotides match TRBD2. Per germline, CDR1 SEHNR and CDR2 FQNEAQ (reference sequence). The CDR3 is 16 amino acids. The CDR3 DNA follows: TGTTCCAGCAGCTCCCTAGCGGAGGGCCCCCTCCCCGAGCAGTACTTC. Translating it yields CSSSSLAEGPLPEQYF.

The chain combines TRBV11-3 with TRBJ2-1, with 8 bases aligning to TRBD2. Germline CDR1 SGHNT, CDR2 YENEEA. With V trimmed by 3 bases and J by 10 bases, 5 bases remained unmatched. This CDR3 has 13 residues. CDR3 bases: TGTGCCAGCAGCTTTTCTGCGGGGGGAGAGCAGTTCTTC. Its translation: CASSFSAGGEQFF.

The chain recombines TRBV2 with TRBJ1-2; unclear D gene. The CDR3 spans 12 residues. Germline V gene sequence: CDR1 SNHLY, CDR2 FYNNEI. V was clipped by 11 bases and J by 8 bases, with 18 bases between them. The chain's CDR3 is CAANSRGWGYTF. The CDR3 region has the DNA TGTGCCGCTAACTCCCGGGGATGGGGCTACACCTTC.

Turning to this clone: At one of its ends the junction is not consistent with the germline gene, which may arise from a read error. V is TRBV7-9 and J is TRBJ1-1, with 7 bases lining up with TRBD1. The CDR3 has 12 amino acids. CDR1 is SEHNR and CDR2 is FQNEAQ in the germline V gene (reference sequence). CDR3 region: CSSSLDRREAFF. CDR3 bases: TGTTCCAGCAGCTTGGACAGGCGAGAAGCTTTCTTT.

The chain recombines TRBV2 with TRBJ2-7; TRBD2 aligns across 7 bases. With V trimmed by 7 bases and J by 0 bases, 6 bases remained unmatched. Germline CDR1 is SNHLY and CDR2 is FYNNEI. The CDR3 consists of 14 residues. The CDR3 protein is CASKLAQNSYEQYF. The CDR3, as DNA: TGTGCCAGCAAACTAGCGCAGAACTCCTACGAGCAGTACTTC.

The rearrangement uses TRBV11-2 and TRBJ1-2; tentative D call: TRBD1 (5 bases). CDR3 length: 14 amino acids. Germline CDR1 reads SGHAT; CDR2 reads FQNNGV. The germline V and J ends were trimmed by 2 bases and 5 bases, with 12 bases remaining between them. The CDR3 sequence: CASSLSQGWYGYTF. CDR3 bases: TGTGCCAGCAGCTTAAGTCAGGGTTGGTATGGCTACACCTTC.

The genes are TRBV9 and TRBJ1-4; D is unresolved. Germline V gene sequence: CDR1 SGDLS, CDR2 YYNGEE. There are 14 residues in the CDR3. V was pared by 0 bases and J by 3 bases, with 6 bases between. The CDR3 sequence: CASSVDGANEKLFF. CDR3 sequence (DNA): TGTGCCAGCAGCGTAGACGGGGCTAATGAAAAACTGTTTTTT.

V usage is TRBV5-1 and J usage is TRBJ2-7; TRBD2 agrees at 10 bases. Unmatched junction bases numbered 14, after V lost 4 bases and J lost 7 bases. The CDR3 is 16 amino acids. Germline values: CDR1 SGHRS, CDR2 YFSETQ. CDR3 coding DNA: TGCGCCAGCAGCGCCCCCAGCGGGAGGGCAGCGCGGGAGCAGTACTTC. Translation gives CASSAPSGRAAREQYF.

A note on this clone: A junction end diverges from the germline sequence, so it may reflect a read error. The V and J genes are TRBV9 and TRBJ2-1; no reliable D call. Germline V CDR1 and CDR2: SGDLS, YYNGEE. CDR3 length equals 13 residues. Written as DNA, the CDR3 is TGTGCCAGCAGCGTAGAGATTTACAATGAACAGTTCTTC. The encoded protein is CASSVEIYNEQFF.